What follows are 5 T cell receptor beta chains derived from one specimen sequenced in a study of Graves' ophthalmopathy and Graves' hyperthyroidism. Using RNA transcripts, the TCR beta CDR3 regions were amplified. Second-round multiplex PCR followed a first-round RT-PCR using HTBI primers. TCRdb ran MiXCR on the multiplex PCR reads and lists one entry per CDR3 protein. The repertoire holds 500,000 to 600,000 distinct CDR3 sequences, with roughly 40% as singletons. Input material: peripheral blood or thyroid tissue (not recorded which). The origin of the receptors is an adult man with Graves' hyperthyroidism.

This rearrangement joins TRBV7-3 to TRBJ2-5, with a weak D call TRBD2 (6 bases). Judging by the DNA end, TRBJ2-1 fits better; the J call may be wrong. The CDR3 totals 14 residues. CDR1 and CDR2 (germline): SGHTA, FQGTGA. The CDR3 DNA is TGTGCCAGCAGTGAGCTTAGCGGACTCAATGAGCAGTTCTTC. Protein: CASSELSGLNEQFF.

The DNA for the CDR3 is TGTGCCAGCAGTTTATTAGGGGGAGGAAACACCATATATTTT. Encoded protein: CASSLLGGGNTIYF. The gene calls are TRBV12-3 or TRBV12-4 and TRBJ1-3, with TRBD1 as a possible D gene (6 bases). The CDR3 is made up of 14 amino acids. V was pared by 2 bases and J by 4 bases, with 9 bases between.

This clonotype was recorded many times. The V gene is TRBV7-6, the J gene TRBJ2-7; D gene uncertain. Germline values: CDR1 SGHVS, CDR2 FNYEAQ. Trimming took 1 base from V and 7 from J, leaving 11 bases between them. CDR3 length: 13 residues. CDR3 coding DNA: TGTGCCAGCAGCTTAGGCTACGGTGAGGAGCAGTACTTC. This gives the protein CASSLGYGEEQYF.

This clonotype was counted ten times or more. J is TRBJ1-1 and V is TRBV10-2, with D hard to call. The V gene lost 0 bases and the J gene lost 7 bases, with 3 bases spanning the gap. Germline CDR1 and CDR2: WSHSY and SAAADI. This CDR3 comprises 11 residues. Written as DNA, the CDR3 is TGCGCCAGCAGTGAGTCCGATGAAGCTTTCTTT. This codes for CASSESDEAFF.

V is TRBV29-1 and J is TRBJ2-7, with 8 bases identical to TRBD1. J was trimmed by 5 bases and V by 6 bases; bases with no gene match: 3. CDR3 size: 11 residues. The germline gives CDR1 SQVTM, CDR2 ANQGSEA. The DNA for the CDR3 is TGCAGCGTGCAGGGGGCCGACGAGCAGTACTTC. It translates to CSVQGADEQYF.